The clone carrying this T cell receptor (beta chain) was counted at least ten times. Its antigen remains unknown. Template switching, a step in the protocol, added a universal primer site, and cDNA carried unique molecular identifiers. TCRdb processed the 5' RACE reads anew with MiXCR; each CDR3 protein has one entry. The repertoire holds 450,000 to 500,000 distinct CDR3 sequences, with 14% as singletons. The data are from a study of identical twins. Whole-study results and caveats: Among monozygotic twins, out-of-frame TCR alpha sharing exceeded what models predicted. Fewer insertions were carried by abundant cord blood beta clonotypes, but none was seen in memory repertoires.

The same specimen was also included in a second study, on yellow fever vaccine responses in identical twins.

This clonotype originated in a woman younger than 35 in good health. The sequenced material came from CD4+ T cells sorted from blood.

CDR3 bases: TGTGCCAGCAGTTTATCTGGCAGGTTGAACACTGAAGCTTTCTTT. It codes for CASSLSGRLNTEAFF. The chain has TRBV12-3 or TRBV12-4 and TRBJ1-1; D not certain. This CDR3 comprises 15 residues. Trimming removed 2 bases from V and 0 bases from J, with 10 bases in between.